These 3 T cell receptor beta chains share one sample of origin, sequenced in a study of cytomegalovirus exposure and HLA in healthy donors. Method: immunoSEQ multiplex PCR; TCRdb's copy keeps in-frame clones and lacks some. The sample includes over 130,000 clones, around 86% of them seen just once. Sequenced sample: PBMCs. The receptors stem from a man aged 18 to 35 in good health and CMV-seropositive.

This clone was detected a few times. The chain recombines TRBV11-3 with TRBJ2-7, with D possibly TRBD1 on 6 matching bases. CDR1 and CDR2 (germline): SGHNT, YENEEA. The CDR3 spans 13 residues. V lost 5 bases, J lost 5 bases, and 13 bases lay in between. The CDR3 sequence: CASSTGQGNEQYF. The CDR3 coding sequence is TGTGCCAGCAGCACAGGGCAGGGGAACGAGCAGTACTTC.

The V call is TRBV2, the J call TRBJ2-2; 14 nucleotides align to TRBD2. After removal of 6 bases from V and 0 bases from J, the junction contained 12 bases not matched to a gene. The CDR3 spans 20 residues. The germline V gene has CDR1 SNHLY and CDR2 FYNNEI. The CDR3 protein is CASRKRTSGGPISNTGELFF. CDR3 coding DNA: TGTGCCAGCAGAAAAAGGACTAGCGGGGGGCCGATATCGAACACCGGGGAGCTGTTTTTT.

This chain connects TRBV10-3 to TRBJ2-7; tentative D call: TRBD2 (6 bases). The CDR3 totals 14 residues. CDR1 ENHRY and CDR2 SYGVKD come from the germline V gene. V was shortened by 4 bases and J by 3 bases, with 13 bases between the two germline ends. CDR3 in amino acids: CAISVQGGGYEQYF. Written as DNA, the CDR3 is TGTGCCATCAGTGTGCAGGGAGGCGGCTACGAGCAGTACTTC.